This TCR beta chain was observed in a study of T-cell memory formation after mild COVID-19. About the research overall: Most TCR clusters belonged to a single donor.

TCRdb redid the calling of the 5' RACE reads with MiXCR, one entry per CDR3 protein. Of some 490,000 distinct CDR3 sequences listed, over 15% are singletons. Broader study findings: For contracting clones, CD4+ ones sat mainly in CM and EM, CD8+ in EMRA.

This CDR3 has 18 amino acids. The V gene's germline CDR1 is LGHNT and CDR2 FRNRAP. The V segment lost 0 bases and the J segment 8 bases; nucleotides outside the gene matches: 13. This clonotype was detected only a few times. Its cognate antigen is unknown. The sample was PBMCs or a T cell subset sorted from them (not recorded which). This sequence originates from an adult woman who had mild COVID-19 (a few samples of this study predate the infection). Cell type and time point are not known. This chain links TRBV12-5 with TRBJ2-1; TRBD2 aligns across 10 bases. The CDR3 here is CASGLVRSSGGPSDEQFF. In nucleotides, the CDR3 is TGTGCTAGTGGTTTGGTACGGTCTAGCGGGGGACCTTCCGATGAGCAGTTCTTC.